These 25 T cell receptor beta chains share one sample of origin, sequenced in a study of shared clonotypes between healthy human individuals. Generated by immunoSEQ multiplex PCR, the TCRdb table keeps only in-frame clones and is missing some. This sample carries more than 450,000 clones, 79% of them seen once, and the ten largest clones take over 10%. Material: PBMCs. These receptors originate from a woman between 40 and 50 years old in good health. Some clones in this sample may be carry-over from other donors' samples.

This clone was picked up many times. The chain employs TRBV5-4 and TRBJ2-3; maybe TRBD2 (6 bases). V was pared by 3 bases and J by 3 bases, with 14 bases between. Germline V lookup: CDR1 SGHNT, CDR2 YYREEE (reference sequence). The CDR3 is 15 residues long. DNA for the CDR3: TGTGCCAGCAGCTCTCCTTGGGGGAGGACAGATACGCAGTATTTT. Protein: CASSSPWGRTDTQYF.

This sequence joins TRBV7-9 and TRBJ2-1, with D unclear. This CDR3 is built from 11 residues. Germline V gene lookup returns CDR1 SEHNR and CDR2 FQNEAQ (reference sequence). Between the trimmed V and J ends, which lost 3 bases and 7 bases, there was a span of 4 bases. CDR3 coding DNA: TGTGCCAGCAGCTTCTGGAATGAGCAGTTCTTC. This encodes CASSFWNEQFF.

V usage is TRBV6-6 and J usage is TRBJ2-5; TRBD1 aligns across 8 bases. This CDR3 spans 15 amino acids. Germline V gives CDR1 MNHNY, CDR2 SVGAGI (reference sequence). Losses at the gene ends were 5 bases for V and 5 bases for J; bases not matched to a gene: 10. CDR3 protein: CASSGADRGRETQYF. CDR3 sequence (DNA): TGTGCCAGCAGTGGAGCCGACAGGGGCAGGGAGACCCAGTACTTC.

This rearrangement joins TRBV2 to TRBJ1-2; no clear D. The CDR3 consists of 12 residues. Trimming pared 2 bases from V and 6 bases from J, leaving 7 bases between. The germline gives CDR1 SNHLY, CDR2 FYNNEI. The CDR3 DNA reads as TGTGCCAGCAGTGAAATTCGCGATGGCTACACCTTC. This sequence encodes CASSEIRDGYTF.

A few counts support this clone. The chain employs TRBV6-1 and TRBJ2-7; 14 nucleotides align to TRBD2. V lost 4 bases and J lost 4; bases outside the gene matches: 9. Germline CDR1 and CDR2: MNHNS and SASEGT. The CDR3 spans 17 residues. CDR3 bases: TGTGCCAGCAGTGCCGGGACTAGCGGGAGAAACACTTACGAGCAGTACTTC. It yields the protein CASSAGTSGRNTYEQYF.

This clone was detected only a few times. V and J are TRBV18 and TRBJ2-5; D could derive from TRBD1 or TRBD2 (6 bases each). In germline, CDR1 is KGHSH, CDR2 LQKENI. Trimming cost V 1 base and J 3 bases, with 12 bases left between them. The CDR3 consists of 15 residues. CDR3 sequence reads: CASSPQRGAEETQYF. The CDR3 bases are TGTGCCAGCTCACCACAAAGGGGGGCGGAAGAGACCCAGTACTTC.

CDR3 DNA sequence: TGTGCCACCAGCAGAGATATTGGGGGTAGCTCCTACGAGCAGTACTTC. As protein: CATSRDIGGSSYEQYF. This chain connects TRBV15 to TRBJ2-7; D may be TRBD1 or TRBD2 (5 bases each). Between the trimmed V and J ends, which lost 0 bases and 0 bases, there was a span of 12 bases. The germline V gene has CDR1 LNHNV and CDR2 YYDKDF (reference sequence). The CDR3 is 16 amino acids.

The genes are TRBV5-1 and TRBJ2-5; D not resolved. The V gene lost 0 bases and the J gene lost 3 bases, with 18 bases spanning the gap. The V gene's germline CDR1 is SGHRS and CDR2 YFSETQ. This CDR3 has 17 amino acids. The CDR3 here is CASSLVGRGPSEETQYF. DNA for the CDR3: TGCGCCAGCAGCTTGGTAGGGCGCGGCCCGTCGGAAGAGACCCAGTACTTC.

The chain employs TRBV30 and TRBJ1-1; no clear D gene. This CDR3 is 14 amino acids long. Germline V gene data show CDR1 as GTSNPN and CDR2 as SVGIG (reference sequence). Trimming removed 3 bases from V and 1 base from J, with 12 bases in between. For the CDR3, the DNA is TGTGCCTGGAGCTGGGGTCGGACGAACACTGAAGCTTTCTTT. This sequence encodes CAWSWGRTNTEAFF.

This chain links TRBV29-1 with TRBJ2-1; TRBD2 matches at 7 bases. The J segment lost 4 bases and the V segment lost 4 bases, leaving 7 bases of the junction unmatched. The CDR3 spans 14 residues. CDR1 and CDR2 (germline): SQVTM, ANQGSEA. This CDR3 is CSVGSSGLYNEQFF. CDR3 DNA: TGCAGCGTTGGCTCTAGCGGTTTATACAATGAGCAGTTCTTC.

The count of this clone is one. This rearrangement joins TRBV7-3 to TRBJ2-2, with D hard to call. Germline CDR1 and CDR2: SGHTA and FQGTGA. This CDR3 contains 14 residues. V shed 5 bases and J shed 1 base, with 8 bases lying between them. CDR3 in DNA: TGTGCCAGCAGCCAAAGAGTGAACACCGGGGAGCTGTTTTTT. Its protein product is CASSQRVNTGELFF.

The chain is built from TRBV7-9 and TRBJ2-5, with TRBD1 matching 8 bases. V shed 2 bases and J 5 bases; nucleotides not matched to a gene: 7. The germline V gene has CDR1 SEHNR and CDR2 FQNEAQ (reference sequence). There are 15 residues in the CDR3. CDR3 protein: CASSLNPGGSETQYF. The CDR3 bases are TGTGCCAGCAGCTTAAATCCAGGGGGCAGCGAGACCCAGTACTTC.

This rearrangement joins TRBV15 to TRBJ1-1, with D maybe TRBD1 (5 bases). Germline V gene lookup returns CDR1 LNHNV and CDR2 YYDKDF (reference sequence). This CDR3 has 15 amino acids. Trimming left V 1 base short and J 6 bases short, with 15 bases between. The DNA of the CDR3 is TGTGCCACCAGCAGAGCGAGGGACCGAGGGGCTGAAGCTTTCTTT. Its translation: CATSRARDRGAEAFF.

The chain joins TRBV28 to TRBJ1-4; 7 bases align to TRBD1. Germline values: CDR1 MDHEN, CDR2 SYDVKM. The CDR3 consists of 15 residues. The trim removed 7 bases at V and 0 bases at J, leaving 5 bases unmatched. For the CDR3, the DNA is TGTGCCAGCAAGGGGGCCTCTGCAACTAATGAAAAACTGTTTTTT. Amino acids: CASKGASATNEKLFF. The full variable domain, with the rest looked up from reference TRBV28 and TRBJ1-4, is DVKVTQSSRYLVKRTGEKVFLECVQDMDHENMFWYRQDPGLGLRLIYFSYDVKMKEKGDIPEGYSVSREKKERFSLILESASTNQTSMYLCASKGASATNEKLFFGSGTQLSVL.

V and J are TRBV5-1 and TRBJ1-3; a possible D gene is TRBD1 (6 bases). Germline CDR1 reads SGHRS; CDR2 reads YFSETQ. This CDR3 comprises 16 residues. V dropped 0 bases and J dropped 0 bases, with 10 bases sitting between them. CDR3 DNA sequence: TGCGCCAGCAGCTTGGCGGGGGCTTCCTCTGGAAACACCATATATTTT. This encodes CASSLAGASSGNTIYF. The complete variable domain, with remaining parts taken from reference TRBV5-1 and TRBJ1-3, reads KAGVTQTPRYLIKTRGQQVTLSCSPISGHRSVSWYQQTPGQGLQFLFEYFSETQRNKGNFPGRFSGRQFSNSRSEMNVSTLELGDSALYLCASSLAGASSGNTIYFGEGSWLTVV.

The chain has TRBV7-6 and TRBJ1-1; D is ambiguous. CDR1 is SGHVS and CDR2 is FNYEAQ in the germline V gene. There are 13 residues in the CDR3. V dropped 1 base and J dropped 1 base, with 4 bases sitting between them. CDR3 DNA sequence: TGTGCCAGCAGCTTAGACTCGAACACTGAAGCTTTCTTT. Its protein product is CASSLDSNTEAFF.

The chain carries TRBV20-1 and TRBJ2-7, with unresolved D. CDR1 DFQATT and CDR2 SNEGSKA come from the germline V gene (reference sequence). The V gene lost 6 bases and the J gene lost 4 bases, with 7 bases spanning the gap. There are 10 residues in the CDR3. The CDR3, as DNA: TGCAGTGCATCAATTTACGAGCAGTACTTC. Amino acids: CSASIYEQYF.

The genes are TRBV6-5 and TRBJ1-1; TRBD1 might be the D (6 bases). Germline V lookup: CDR1 MNHEY, CDR2 SVGAGI. CDR3 length: 14 amino acids. Trimming took off 5 bases at V and 5 bases at J, with 15 bases between the two ends. The CDR3 coding sequence is TGTGCCAGCAGTACTACAGGGACGGGTACTGAAGCTTTCTTT. This codes for CASSTTGTGTEAFF.

The chain is built from TRBV18 and TRBJ2-3, with D unclear. CDR3 length: 15 residues. The germline V gene encodes CDR1 KGHSH and CDR2 LQKENI. With 3 bases removed from V and 0 bases from J, the gap between germline ends came to 10 bases. The CDR3 here is CASSPLGTSTDTQYF. The DNA for the CDR3 is TGTGCCAGCTCACCTCTTGGAACTAGCACAGATACGCAGTATTTT. The whole variable domain, remainder taken from reference TRBV18 and TRBJ2-3, is NAGVMQNPRHLVRRRGQEARLRCSPMKGHSHVYWYRQLPEEGLKFMVYLQKENIIDESGMPKERFSAEFPKEGPSILRIQQVVRGDSAAYFCASSPLGTSTDTQYFGPGTRLTVL.

The chain uses TRBV7-6 and TRBJ2-7; TRBD2 is a possible D gene (6 bases). This CDR3 has 15 residues. The ends were cut back, 6 bases at V and 2 bases at J, with 17 bases in the middle. The V gene's germline CDR1 is SGHVS and CDR2 FNYEAQ. CDR3 bases: TGTGCCAGCAGTCCTATCCCGGGAGCAACCTACGAGCAGTACTTC. It translates to CASSPIPGATYEQYF.

This clone was seen just once. Other DNA sequences within the sample encode an identical CDR3. The chain carries TRBV15 and TRBJ2-7; no firm D call. Trimming took 0 bases from V and 4 from J, leaving 7 bases between them. CDR3 size: 13 residues. Germline loops: CDR1 LNHNV, CDR2 YYDKDF (reference sequence). The CDR3 DNA follows: TGTGCCACCAGCAGAGATCGCGGTTACGAGCAGTACTTC. Translating it yields CATSRDRGYEQYF.

A word on this clone: Other nucleotide sequences in the sample specify the same CDR3. The V and J genes are TRBV30 and TRBJ2-5; D is undetermined. Trimming cost V 0 bases and J 5 bases, with 4 bases left between them. Germline-derived CDR1 and CDR2 are GTSNPN and SVGIG (reference sequence). CDR3 size: 11 residues. The CDR3 is CAWSVGETQYF. The CDR3 region has the DNA TGTGCCTGGAGTGTGGGGGAGACCCAGTACTTC.

V usage is TRBV2 and J usage is TRBJ1-1; TRBD1 matches at 9 bases. Germline CDR1 and CDR2: SNHLY and FYNNEI. The junction had 2 bases not matched to a gene; V was cut back by 4 bases and J by 2 bases. This CDR3 comprises 14 residues. The CDR3 DNA reads TGTGCCAGCAGTGGGGGACAGGGCAACACTGAAGCTTTCTTT. Amino acid sequence: CASSGGQGNTEAFF.

The chain carries TRBV5-1 and TRBJ1-1; D call uncertain. There are 13 residues in the CDR3. V dropped 3 bases and J dropped 5 bases, with 11 bases sitting between them. Germline CDR1 is SGHRS and CDR2 is YFSETQ. The CDR3: CASSYEGETEAFF. As DNA, the CDR3 is TGCGCCAGCAGCTATGAGGGAGAGACTGAAGCTTTCTTT.

This chain uses TRBV18 with TRBJ1-4, with 7 nucleotides matching TRBD1. CDR3 length: 14 residues. Trimming took 1 base from V and 8 from J; bases not matched to a gene: 4. Germline V gives CDR1 KGHSH, CDR2 LQKENI. As DNA, the CDR3 is TGTGCCAGCTCACCACGCGGACAGGCCGAAAAACTGTTTTTT. Translated, it gives CASSPRGQAEKLFF.